A selection of T cell receptor beta chains follows, all from one sample in a study of PD-L1 blockade in urothelial cancer. Some clones are missing from TCRdb's copy, which holds only in-frame ones; the method was immunoSEQ multiplex PCR. The repertoire includes approximately 100,000 clones, 91% of them detected once, and around 0.92% sits in the top ten. This sample comprised PBMCs, obtained around atezolizumab (anti-PD-L1) treatment. The receptors originated from a woman older than 75 with urothelial cancer. CDR3s include the opening cysteine and the closing phenylalanine or tryptophan. The D gene is left open where the match is weak. Clone size appears in some rows only: once, few, many, or a class for an expanded clone.

D: TRBD1
V: TRBV25-1
size: -
J: TRBJ2-1
CDR3: CASRGQGRNEQFF
DNA: TGTGCCAGCAGGGGACAGGGAAGGAATGAGCAGTTCTTC

D: -
V: TRBV14
size: -
J: TRBJ1-1
CDR3: CARGGGTEAFF
DNA: TGTGCCCGGGGCGGGGGCACTGAAGCTTTCTTT

D: -
V: TRBV5-1
size: -
J: TRBJ2-7
CDR3: CASSLRGGGTYEQYF
DNA: TGCGCCAGCAGCTTGAGGGGGGGTGGGACCTACGAGCAGTACTTC

D: TRBD1
V: TRBV7-3
size: -
J: TRBJ1-1
CDR3: CASSQGQANTEAFF
DNA: TGTGCCAGCAGCCAGGGACAGGCGAACACTGAAGCTTTCTTT

D: TRBD1
V: TRBV27
size: few
J: TRBJ2-7
CDR3: CASSPALFRDRVYEQYF
DNA: TGTGCCAGCAGTCCCGCTCTCTTTCGGGACAGGGTTTACGAGCAGTACTTC

D: -
V: TRBV4-2
size: once
J: TRBJ1-2
CDR3: CASSQETDTYGYTF
DNA: TGTGCCAGCAGCCAAGAAACGGACACCTATGGCTACACCTTC

D: -
V: TRBV6-1
size: -
J: TRBJ1-1
CDR3: CASSDRGGRRNTEAFF
DNA: TGTGCCAGCAGTGACAGGGGCGGGCGGCGGAACACTGAAGCTTTCTTT

D: TRBD2
V: TRBV7-8
size: -
J: TRBJ2-1
CDR3: CASSLVGAGGRGEQFF
DNA: TGTGCCAGCAGCTTAGTCGGAGCGGGAGGGCGAGGTGAGCAGTTCTTC

D: -
V: TRBV11-2
size: -
J: TRBJ2-3
CDR3: CASSESGTSTDTQYF
DNA: TGTGCCAGCAGCGAGTCCGGGACTAGCACAGATACGCAGTATTTT

D: -
V: TRBV5-1
size: -
J: TRBJ2-5
CDR3: CASSPLGRKETQYF
DNA: TGCGCCAGCAGCCCCCTTGGGAGGAAAGAGACCCAGTACTTC

D: TRBD2
V: TRBV2
size: -
J: TRBJ2-1
CDR3: CASSDRLAGGSNEQFF
DNA: TGTGCCAGCAGTGACAGACTAGCGGGAGGGTCCAATGAGCAGTTCTTC

D: TRBD1
V: TRBV28
size: -
J: TRBJ1-2
CDR3: CASSPGQVTAGYTF
DNA: TGTGCCAGCAGTCCGGGACAGGTGACGGCTGGCTACACCTTC

D: TRBD2
V: TRBV6-1
size: -
J: TRBJ2-7
CDR3: CASSEFTSGAYEQYF
DNA: TGTGCCAGCAGTGAATTTACTAGCGGCGCCTACGAGCAGTACTTC

D: TRBD2
V: TRBV7-2
size: -
J: TRBJ2-1
CDR3: CASSSGGTRAYNEQFF
DNA: TGTGCCAGCAGCTCCGGGGGGACGCGAGCCTACAATGAGCAGTTCTTC

D: TRBD2
V: TRBV4-2
size: -
J: TRBJ2-4
CDR3: CASSQDPGGRARAKNIQYF
DNA: TGTGCCAGCAGCCAAGATCCTGGCGGGAGGGCCCGGGCCAAAAACATTCAGTACTTC

D: -
V: TRBV15
size: -
J: TRBJ1-1
CDR3: CATSRESTGYTEAFF
DNA: TGTGCCACCAGCAGAGAGTCTACAGGGTACACTGAAGCTTTCTTT

D: -
V: TRBV7-9
size: few
J: TRBJ2-5
CDR3: CASSSAQGRGETQYF
DNA: TGTGCCAGCAGTTCCGCACAGGGTCGAGGGGAGACCCAGTACTTC

D: TRBD1
V: TRBV28
size: -
J: TRBJ2-1
CDR3: CASIPPGTGSNEQFF
DNA: TGTGCCAGCATTCCCCCCGGGACAGGCAGCAATGAGCAGTTCTTC

D: -
V: TRBV11-2
size: -
J: TRBJ2-2
CDR3: CASSLRQATGELFF
DNA: TGTGCCAGCAGCCTCAGACAGGCCACCGGGGAGCTGTTTTTT

D: TRBD2
V: TRBV9
size: -
J: TRBJ2-3
CDR3: CASSTSGRTDTQYF
DNA: TGTGCCAGCAGCACTAGCGGGAGAACAGATACGCAGTATTTT

D: TRBD2
V: TRBV5-1
size: -
J: TRBJ2-5
CDR3: CASSEEALGASGREKETQYF
DNA: TGCGCCAGCAGCGAGGAGGCGTTGGGTGCTAGCGGGAGGGAAAAAGAGACCCAGTACTTC

D: TRBD1
V: TRBV5-5
size: -
J: TRBJ2-5
CDR3: CASSLRDRDTQYF
DNA: TGTGCCAGCAGCTTGCGGGACAGAGATACCCAGTACTTC

D: -
V: TRBV18
size: -
J: TRBJ1-2
CDR3: CASSSGGGGFYGYTF
DNA: TGTGCCAGCTCATCCGGGGGCGGGGGTTTCTATGGCTACACCTTC

D: -
V: TRBV27
size: -
J: TRBJ2-1
CDR3: CASSLSGSNFLYNEQFF
DNA: TGTGCCAGCAGTCTTAGCGGAAGCAACTTTCTCTACAATGAGCAGTTCTTC

D: TRBD1
V: TRBV2
size: -
J: TRBJ2-6
CDR3: CASRSGQGTSGANVLTF
DNA: TGTGCCAGCAGGTCGGGACAGGGAACCTCTGGGGCCAACGTCCTGACTTTC

D: TRBD2
V: TRBV10-1
size: -
J: TRBJ2-1
CDR3: CASSPGLAGDFSYNEQFF
DNA: TGCGCCAGCAGTCCGGGACTAGCGGGGGACTTCTCCTACAATGAGCAGTTCTTC

D: TRBD1
V: TRBV4-2
size: once
J: TRBJ2-7
CDR3: CASSPSFGTVAYEQYF
DNA: TGTGCCAGCAGCCCTAGTTTTGGGACAGTAGCTTACGAGCAGTACTTC

D: TRBD1
V: TRBV28
size: -
J: TRBJ2-7
CDR3: CASSFGDRGHEQYF
DNA: TGTGCCAGCAGTTTCGGGGACAGGGGCCACGAGCAGTACTTC

D: -
V: TRBV29-1
size: -
J: TRBJ2-1
CDR3: CSVRALQNYNEQFF
DNA: TGCAGCGTTCGCGCGCTACAGAACTACAATGAGCAGTTCTTC

D: -
V: TRBV7-9
size: -
J: TRBJ2-2
CDR3: CASTPGEANTGELFF
DNA: TGTGCCAGCACCCCCGGAGAAGCGAACACCGGGGAGCTGTTTTTT

D: TRBD2
V: TRBV30
size: -
J: TRBJ2-1
CDR3: CAWEEGVAGNEQFF
DNA: TGTGCCTGGGAGGAGGGGGTAGCGGGAAATGAGCAGTTCTTC

D: -
V: TRBV7-2
size: once
J: TRBJ2-7
CDR3: CASSYGPLEQYF
DNA: TGTGCCAGCAGCTACGGTCCCCTCGAGCAGTACTTC

D: TRBD2
V: TRBV18
size: -
J: TRBJ2-7
CDR3: CASSPRASGSSYEQYF
DNA: TGTGCCAGCTCACCAAGGGCCAGCGGGAGTTCTTACGAGCAGTACTTC

D: -
V: TRBV19
size: -
J: TRBJ1-5
CDR3: CASSITLRRFNQPQHF
DNA: TGTGCCAGTAGTATTACCCTGAGGAGGTTCAATCAGCCCCAGCATTTT

D: TRBD1
V: TRBV7-2
size: -
J: TRBJ1-5
CDR3: CASSAPGGDQPQHF
DNA: TGTGCCAGCAGCGCTCCAGGGGGAGATCAGCCCCAGCATTTT

D: -
V: TRBV7-2
size: -
J: TRBJ2-5
CDR3: CASSFKRLSGGLGTQYF
DNA: TGTGCCAGCAGCTTCAAGCGTCTTAGCGGAGGGTTGGGAACCCAGTACTTC

D: TRBD1
V: TRBV5-1
size: once
J: TRBJ2-1
CDR3: CASSSGQNEQFF
DNA: TGCGCCAGCAGCTCGGGACAGAATGAGCAGTTCTTC

D: -
V: TRBV20-1
size: -
J: TRBJ1-2
CDR3: CSASGFDGYTF
DNA: TGCAGTGCTTCGGGATTCGATGGCTACACCTTC

D: -
V: TRBV9
size: -
J: TRBJ2-7
CDR3: CASSEGYEQYF
DNA: TGTGCCAGCAGCGAGGGGTACGAGCAGTACTTC

D: -
V: TRBV19
size: -
J: TRBJ1-4
CDR3: CASSTDTGRAGEKLFF
DNA: TGTGCCAGTAGTACGGACACAGGGCGCGCAGGAGAAAAACTGTTTTTT

D: -
V: TRBV15
size: -
J: TRBJ1-5
CDR3: CATSAGGTGQPQHF
DNA: TGTGCCACCAGCGCCGGGGGGACGGGTCAGCCCCAGCATTTT

D: -
V: TRBV30
size: -
J: TRBJ2-1
CDR3: CAWSVKRSSYNEQFF
DNA: TGTGCCTGGAGTGTAAAGCGGAGCTCCTACAATGAGCAGTTCTTC

D: -
V: TRBV2
size: -
J: TRBJ1-1
CDR3: CASSEARLNTEAFF
DNA: TGTGCCAGCAGTGAAGCGAGGTTGAACACTGAAGCTTTCTTT

D: TRBD1
V: TRBV7-2
size: -
J: TRBJ2-3
CDR3: CASSFTGGGSGTSTDTQYF
DNA: TGTGCCAGCAGCTTTACAGGGGGCGGTAGCGGCACTAGCACAGATACGCAGTATTTT

D: TRBD1
V: TRBV13
size: once
J: TRBJ2-1
CDR3: CASSPTGNREQFF
DNA: TGTGCCAGCAGCCCGACAGGGAATCGTGAGCAGTTCTTC

D: TRBD2
V: TRBV19
size: -
J: TRBJ2-3
CDR3: CASRASGIISTDTQYF
DNA: TGTGCCAGTAGGGCTAGCGGGATTATTAGCACAGATACGCAGTATTTT

D: -
V: TRBV5-1
size: -
J: TRBJ2-2
CDR3: CASSLGTLGGELFF
DNA: TGCGCCAGCAGCCTAGGGACACTGGGAGGGGAGCTGTTTTTT

D: -
V: TRBV15
size: once
J: TRBJ1-5
CDR3: CATSRVVGGGQPQHF
DNA: TGTGCCACCAGCAGAGTGGTAGGGGGTGGTCAGCCCCAGCATTTT

D: TRBD2
V: TRBV5-1
size: -
J: TRBJ2-1
CDR3: CASSFLAGERNEQFF
DNA: TGCGCCAGCAGCTTTCTCGCGGGAGAAAGAAATGAGCAGTTCTTC

D: TRBD1
V: TRBV30
size: -
J: TRBJ1-5
CDR3: CAWSFTGEQPQHF
DNA: TGTGCCTGGAGTTTCACAGGGGAACAGCCCCAGCATTTT